Included here is one T cell receptor beta chain sequence, with context. The data are from a study of cytomegalovirus exposure and HLA in healthy donors. Across the whole study: In a previous analysis, 110 million or so unique TCR beta sequences were found from some 180 million T cells.

Each donor's status was that of a healthy bone marrow donor. This CDR3 has 14 amino acids. The germline V gene has CDR1 MNHEY and CDR2 SVGAGI. The ends lost 5 bases at V and 4 bases at J; junction bases unmatched: 5. The PCR ran on 60 Vbeta and 13 Jbeta primers. Profiling relied on immunoSEQ multiplex PCR, and the TCRdb table lists in-frame clones only, not all of them. The repertoire consists of 98,000 or so clones, with approximately 80% occurring once and the leading ten covering approximately 1.7%. The specimen sequenced was PBMCs. This chain joins TRBV6-5 and TRBJ2-7; 10 bases map to TRBD1. The sequence was obtained from a woman in her thirties or forties in good health and CMV-seronegative. The CDR3 nucleotides read TGTGCCAGCAGTCCCCAGGGACAGGGGTACGAGCAGTACTTC. Its protein is CASSPQGQGYEQYF.